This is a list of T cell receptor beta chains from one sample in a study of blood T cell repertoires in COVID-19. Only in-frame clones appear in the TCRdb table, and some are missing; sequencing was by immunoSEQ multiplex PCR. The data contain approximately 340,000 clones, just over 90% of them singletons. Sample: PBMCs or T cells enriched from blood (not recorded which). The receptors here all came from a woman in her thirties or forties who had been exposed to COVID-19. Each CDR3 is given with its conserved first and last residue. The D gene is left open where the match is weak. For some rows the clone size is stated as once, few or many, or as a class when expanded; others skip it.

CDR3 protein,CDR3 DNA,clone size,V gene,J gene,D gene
CAISRTSGTDTQYF,TGTGCCATCAGCCGGACTAGCGGGACAGATACGCAGTATTTT,.,TRBV10-3,TRBJ2-3,TRBD2
CASSFSGGPQETQYF,TGTGCCAGCAGTTTTTCGGGGGGCCCTCAAGAGACCCAGTACTTC,.,TRBV27,TRBJ2-5,.
CATRYLRDRGHEQYF,TGTGCCACCAGATACCTCCGGGACAGGGGCCACGAGCAGTACTTC,.,TRBV24-1,TRBJ2-7,TRBD1
CASSSYGHYEQYF,TGTGCCAGCAGCTCATACGGTCACTACGAGCAGTACTTC,.,TRBV11-3,TRBJ2-7,.
CASSPTGGVKNIQYF,TGTGCCAGCAGCCCTACCGGGGGTGTCAAAAACATTCAGTACTTC,.,TRBV7-2,TRBJ2-4,.
CASSMDSYGYTF,TGCGCCAGCAGCATGGACAGCTATGGCTACACCTTC,.,TRBV5-1,TRBJ1-2,.
CAWSTPVYGYTF,TGTGCCTGGAGTACTCCGGTCTATGGCTACACCTTC,.,TRBV30,TRBJ1-2,.
CASSPSGGVSYNEQFF,TGCGCCAGCAGCCCTAGCGGGGGGGTATCCTACAATGAGCAGTTCTTC,.,TRBV5-1,TRBJ2-1,TRBD2
CASSLSIRLAGVDGTDTQYF,TGTGCCAGCAGCTTATCGATCCGACTAGCGGGAGTCGATGGCACAGATACGCAGTATTTT,once,TRBV11-3,TRBJ2-3,TRBD2
CASSDPNIPEKLFF,TGTGCCAGCAGTGATCCGAACATTCCCGAAAAACTGTTTTTT,.,TRBV2,TRBJ1-4,.
CASSQGVAPDTQYF,TGCGCCAGCAGCCAAGGGGTAGCGCCAGATACGCAGTATTTT,once,TRBV4-1,TRBJ2-3,.
CASSQDRGAGTGELFF,TGCGCCAGCAGCCAAGATCGGGGGGCTGGCACCGGGGAGCTGTTTTTT,.,TRBV4-3,TRBJ2-2,.
CASSRDSYEQYF,TGTGCCAGCAGCCGAGACTCCTACGAGCAGTACTTC,.,TRBV6-5,TRBJ2-7,.
CASSLRDRSYNEQFF,TGTGCCAGCAGCCTCCGGGACAGGTCCTACAATGAGCAGTTCTTC,once,TRBV5-6,TRBJ2-1,TRBD1
CASSYNSGQRNTEAFF,TGTGCCAGCAGCTACAACTCGGGACAAAGGAACACTGAAGCTTTCTTT,.,TRBV5-4,TRBJ1-1,.
CATSSGGIQPQHF,TGTGCCACCTCCTCTGGAGGGATTCAGCCCCAGCATTTT,.,TRBV30,TRBJ1-5,.
CASVYSGNTIYF,TGTGCCAGCGTCTACTCTGGAAACACCATATATTTT,.,TRBV6-5,TRBJ1-3,.
CASSTGTSVVGTQYF,TGTGCCAGCAGCACGGGGACTAGCGTAGTGGGGACCCAGTACTTC,.,TRBV7-2,TRBJ2-5,TRBD2
CASSYGGGGYTF,TGTGCCAGCAGTTACGGGGGAGGTGGCTACACCTTC,once,TRBV6-5,TRBJ1-2,.
CASSLDRANYGYTF,TGTGCCAGCAGCCTCGACAGGGCTAACTATGGCTACACCTTC,.,TRBV27,TRBJ1-2,TRBD1
CASTGNTEAFF,TGTGCCAGCACCGGGAACACTGAAGCTTTCTTT,.,TRBV27,TRBJ1-1,.
CASNTGVHQPQHF,TGTGCCAGCAACACAGGGGTTCATCAGCCCCAGCATTTT,.,TRBV2,TRBJ1-5,TRBD1
CASSTSTSGGSTDTQYF,TGTGCCAGCAGCACTTCGACTAGCGGGGGTAGCACAGATACGCAGTATTTT,.,TRBV13,TRBJ2-3,TRBD2
CASSRNIPTQGSNEQYF,TGTGCCAGTAGTAGGAACATACCAACACAGGGATCCAACGAGCAGTACTTC,.,TRBV19,TRBJ2-7,.
CASSLLGTGYQPQHF,TGTGCCAGCAGTTTATTGGGGACAGGGTATCAGCCCCAGCATTTT,.,TRBV27,TRBJ1-5,TRBD1
CASSLEEQGAYTF,TGTGCCAGCAGCTTAGAGGAGCAGGGCGCCTACACCTTC,.,TRBV11-3,TRBJ1-2,.
CASRRGPNTEAFF,TGTGCCAGCAGGCGGGGCCCGAACACTGAAGCTTTCTTT,.,TRBV13,TRBJ1-1,.
CASSVFDRGKNTEAFF,TGTGCCAGCAGCGTATTTGACAGGGGGAAGAACACTGAAGCTTTCTTT,few,TRBV9,TRBJ1-1,TRBD1
CATQRPGQGYTIYF,TGTGCCACTCAGCGACCGGGACAGGGGTACACCATATATTTT,.,TRBV19,TRBJ1-3,TRBD1